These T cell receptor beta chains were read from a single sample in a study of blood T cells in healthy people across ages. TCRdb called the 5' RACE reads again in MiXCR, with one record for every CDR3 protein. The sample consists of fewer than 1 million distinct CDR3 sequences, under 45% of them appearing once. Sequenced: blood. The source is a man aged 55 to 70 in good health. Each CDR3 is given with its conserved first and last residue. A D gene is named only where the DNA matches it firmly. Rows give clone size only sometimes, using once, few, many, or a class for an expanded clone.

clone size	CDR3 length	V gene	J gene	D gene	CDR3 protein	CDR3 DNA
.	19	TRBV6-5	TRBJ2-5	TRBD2	CASSYSGPSGGAGVETQYF	TGTGCCAGCAGTTACTCGGGGCCTAGCGGGGGGGCCGGCGTAGAGACCCAGTACTTC
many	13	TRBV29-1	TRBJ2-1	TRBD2	CSGGTSLYNEQFF	TGCAGCGGGGGGACTAGCCTTTACAATGAGCAGTTCTTC
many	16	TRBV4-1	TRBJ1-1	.	CASSQDQAAGSDEAFF	TGCGCCAGCAGCCAAGATCAGGCGGCCGGGTCGGATGAAGCTTTCTTT
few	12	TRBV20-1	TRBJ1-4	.	CSARSINEKLFF	TGCAGTGCTAGATCTATTAATGAAAAACTGTTTTTT
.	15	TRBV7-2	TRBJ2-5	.	CASSLARRLGETQYF	TGTGCCAGCAGCTTAGCAAGGCGCCTGGGTGAGACCCAGTACTTC
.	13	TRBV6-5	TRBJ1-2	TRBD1	CASSPIRQGGYTF	TGTGCCAGCAGCCCTATTCGACAGGGTGGCTACACCTTC
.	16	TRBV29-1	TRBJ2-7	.	CSPSRPLGTDSYEQYF	TGCAGCCCGTCAAGGCCCTTAGGAACAGATTCCTACGAGCAGTACTTC
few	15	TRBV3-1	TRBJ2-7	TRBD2	CASSQGASGSYEQYF	TGTGCCAGCAGCCAAGGGGCTAGCGGGAGCTACGAGCAGTACTTC
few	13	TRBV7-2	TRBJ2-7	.	CASSLILPYEQYF	TGTGCCAGCAGCTTAATCCTTCCCTACGAGCAGTACTTC
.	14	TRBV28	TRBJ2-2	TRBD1	CASSSPGGAGELFF	TGTGCCAGCAGTTCGCCAGGGGGTGCCGGGGAGCTGTTTTTT
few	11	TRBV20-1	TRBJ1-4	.	CSARGEGRLFF	TGCAGTGCTAGAGGAGAGGGACGACTGTTTTTT
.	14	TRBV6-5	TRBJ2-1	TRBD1	CASALGQVHNEQFF	TGTGCCAGCGCCCTGGGACAGGTGCACAATGAGCAGTTCTTC
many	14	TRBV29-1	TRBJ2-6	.	CSVAQGSGANVLTF	TGCAGCGTTGCACAGGGCTCTGGGGCCAACGTCCTGACTTTC
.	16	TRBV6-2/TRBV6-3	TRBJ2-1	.	CASSPVTRSSYNEQFF	TGTGCCAGCAGTCCCGTCACGCGGAGCTCCTACAATGAGCAGTTCTTC
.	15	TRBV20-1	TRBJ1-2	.	CSASQVGQFNYGYTF	TGCAGTGCTAGCCAAGTGGGCCAATTTAACTATGGCTACACCTTC
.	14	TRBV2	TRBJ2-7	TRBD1	CASSVGDRGSEQYF	TGTGCCAGCTCGGTGGGGGACAGGGGAAGCGAGCAGTACTTC
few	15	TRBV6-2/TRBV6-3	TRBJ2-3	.	CASSSLLAPADTQYF	TGTGCCAGCAGTTCCCTCCTAGCGCCCGCAGATACGCAGTATTTT
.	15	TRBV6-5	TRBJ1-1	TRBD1	CASRNPTGTVTEAFF	TGTGCCAGCAGGAATCCCACCGGGACAGTCACTGAAGCTTTCTTT
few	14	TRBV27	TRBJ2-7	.	CASSPAGTAYEQYF	TGTGCCAGCAGTCCTGCCGGGACGGCCTACGAGCAGTACTTC
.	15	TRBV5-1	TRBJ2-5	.	CASSLIVQGQETQYF	TGCGCCAGCAGCTTAATTGTGCAAGGCCAAGAGACCCAGTACTTC
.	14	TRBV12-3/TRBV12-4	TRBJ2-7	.	CASSLPGTPYEQYF	TGTGCCAGCAGTTTACCGGGCACGCCCTACGAGCAGTACTTC
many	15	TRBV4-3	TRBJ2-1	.	CASSLTVSSYNEQFF	TGCGCCAGCAGCCTTACTGTGAGCTCCTACAATGAGCAGTTCTTC
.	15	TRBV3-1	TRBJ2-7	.	CASSQDLVQGYEQYF	TGTGCCAGCAGCCAAGATCTTGTCCAGGGGTACGAGCAGTACTTC
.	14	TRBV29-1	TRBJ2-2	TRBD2	CSVTAGEVAGELFF	TGCAGCGTTACTGCGGGGGAGGTGGCCGGGGAGCTGTTTTTT
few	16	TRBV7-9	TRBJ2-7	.	CASSSTRQEMVYEQYF	TGTGCCAGCAGCTCAACCCGACAGGAGATGGTCTACGAGCAGTACTTC